The 9 T cell receptor beta chains below were found in one sample sequenced in a study of T cells after yellow fever vaccination. TCRdb fed the 5' RACE reads into MiXCR, producing one record per CDR3 protein. The table includes around 530,000 distinct CDR3 sequences, about a sixth detected once. The input for sequencing was PBMCs, taken 5 days after the first yellow fever vaccination. These receptors were obtained from a man between 18 and 35 years old who received the YFV17D yellow fever vaccine.

A few counts support this clonotype. The rearrangement uses TRBV29-1 and TRBJ2-2; 7 bases match TRBD2. Germline CDR1 is SQVTM and CDR2 is ANQGSEA. Trimming took 4 bases from V and 4 from J; bases not matched to a gene: 0. CDR3 length: 12 residues. The CDR3 protein is CSVGGGTGELFF. The DNA for the CDR3 is TGCAGCGTTGGGGGGGGCACCGGGGAGCTGTTTTTT.

This clonotype has just a few counts. The chain employs TRBV9 and TRBJ2-5; 12 bases match TRBD2. In germline, CDR1 is SGDLS, CDR2 YYNGEE. The V and J ends lost 4 bases and 2 bases, in that order; junction bases with no gene match: 9. The CDR3 runs 17 residues. The CDR3 nucleotides read TGTGCCAGCAGCACCAACCCCGGACTAGCGGGGCAAGAGACCCAGTACTTC. Translating it yields CASSTNPGLAGQETQYF.

This clonotype turned up a few times. This chain links TRBV20-1 with TRBJ1-4; D ambiguous. Trimming stripped 6 bases from V and 0 bases from J, with 8 bases between. Germline CDR1 and CDR2: DFQATT and SNEGSKA (reference sequence). The CDR3 runs 13 residues. The CDR3 region is CSAPETTNEKLFF. The CDR3 DNA reads TGCAGTGCACCGGAGACAACTAATGAAAAACTGTTTTTT.

This clonotype occurred a few times. The chain combines TRBV14 with TRBJ1-2; no firm D call. V lost 2 bases, J lost 0 bases, and 13 bases lay in between. This CDR3 region has 16 residues. Germline loops: CDR1 SGHDN, CDR2 FVKESK. The CDR3 coding sequence is TGTGCCAGCAGCCAAACCTACCGGCACTCTAACTATGGCTACACCTTC. This translates into CASSQTYRHSNYGYTF.

This clonotype has only a few counts. V and J are TRBV5-1 and TRBJ1-5; 10 nucleotides align to TRBD1. The trim removed 5 bases at V and 6 bases at J, leaving 8 bases unmatched. The CDR3 spans 15 residues. Per germline, CDR1 SGHRS and CDR2 YFSETQ. CDR3 nucleotides: TGCGCCAGCAGGGCCGGGACAGGGGCGCGTCAGCCCCAGCATTTT. This encodes CASRAGTGARQPQHF.

The V call is TRBV18, the J call TRBJ2-7; 13 bases map to TRBD2. The CDR3 runs to 15 residues. Germline CDR1 and CDR2: KGHSH and LQKENI. The trim removed 6 bases at V and 0 bases at J, leaving 2 bases unmatched. The CDR3 nucleotides read TGTGCCAGCTCGACTAGCGGGGGGTACTCCTACGAGCAGTACTTC. Encoded protein: CASSTSGGYSYEQYF.

This clonotype was seen only a few times. The J gene is TRBJ1-1, the V gene TRBV4-3; D call uncertain. Per germline, CDR1 LGHNA and CDR2 YSLEER. Trimming removed 1 base at V and 0 bases at J, with 9 bases between. This CDR3 comprises 15 residues. CDR3 DNA: TGCGCCAGCAGCCAAGGGGTCAGTATGAACACTGAAGCTTTCTTT. Encoded protein: CASSQGVSMNTEAFF.

This clonotype has a count of ten or more. The rearrangement links TRBV10-3 to TRBJ1-2, with TRBD1 matching over 7 bases. The CDR3 loop spans 16 amino acids. From germline, CDR1 is ENHRY and CDR2 SYGVKD. J gave up 6 bases and V 0 bases, and 10 bases lay outside the gene matches. The CDR3 protein is CAISESYLRQGDGYTF. CDR3 in DNA: TGTGCCATCAGTGAGTCGTACCTCAGACAGGGCGATGGCTACACCTTC.

The V gene is TRBV12-3 or TRBV12-4, the J gene TRBJ2-2, with TRBD2 as a possible D gene (6 bases). The V end was cut by 7 bases, the J end by 1 base, with 10 bases between. The CDR3 has 14 amino acids. The CDR3: CASTHGGNTGELFF. CDR3 in DNA: TGTGCCAGCACCCACGGGGGGAACACCGGGGAGCTGTTTTTT.